The following is a T cell receptor beta chain sequence with its context. RNA, at about 0.45 to 1 ug, was reverse transcribed with random hexamers. The amplification used immunoSEQ multiplex PCR on TCR beta CDR3; it spanned 54 Vbeta and 13 Jbeta. Using its own MiXCR run on the immunoSEQ multiplex PCR reads, TCRdb lists one record per CDR3 protein. The top ten clones hold around 0.093% of a sample with roughly 200,000 distinct CDR3 sequences, 85% to 95% of them seen once. The sample is drawn from a study of CD8 T cells in Susac syndrome. The germline V gene has CDR1 KGHSH and CDR2 LQKENI. With 3 bases clipped from V and 0 bases from J, the junction kept 4 bases outside the gene matches. The CDR3 has 16 amino acids. The controls, all healthy donors, were matched for age and sex.

The TCR comes from a human donor in good health. The source material was CD4+ T cells from PBMCs. The chain carries TRBV18 and TRBJ1-4; 7 nucleotides match TRBD1. The CDR3 protein is CASSPGTDTTNEKLFF. In DNA, the CDR3 is TGTGCCAGCTCACCTGGGACAGATACAACTAATGAAAAACTGTTTTTT.